This T cell receptor (beta chain) originates from a study of neoadjuvant nivolumab and ipilimumab in lung cancer. The CDR3 extends over 16 amino acids. Per germline, CDR1 SGHTA and CDR2 FQGNSA. V gave up 3 bases and J gave up 2 bases, with 17 bases separating them. The repertoire was sequenced with immunoSEQ multiplex PCR; TCRdb's copy has only in-frame clones and lacks some. The sample gives tens of thousands of clones, 90% of which show up once; roughly 5.3% is in the top ten. The chain combines TRBV7-2 with TRBJ2-7; the D gene is possibly TRBD1 (6 bases). This TCR was sampled from an adult with non-small cell lung cancer. The sample here was peripheral blood, taken after neoadjuvant nivolumab, alone or with ipilimumab, at or shortly before surgery. Here the CDR3 reads CASSFPQRDKAYEQYF. The CDR3, as DNA: TGTGCCAGCAGCTTCCCCCAACGGGACAAAGCCTACGAGCAGTACTTC.